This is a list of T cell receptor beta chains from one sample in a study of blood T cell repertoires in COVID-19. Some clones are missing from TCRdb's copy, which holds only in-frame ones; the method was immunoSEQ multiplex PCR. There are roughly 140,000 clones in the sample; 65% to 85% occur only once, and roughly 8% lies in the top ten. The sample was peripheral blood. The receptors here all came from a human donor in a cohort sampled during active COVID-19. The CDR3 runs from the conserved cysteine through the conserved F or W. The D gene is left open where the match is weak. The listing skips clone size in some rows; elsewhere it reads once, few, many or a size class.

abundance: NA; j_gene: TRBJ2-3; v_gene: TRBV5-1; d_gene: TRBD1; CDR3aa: CASSLSQGAMGTDTQYF; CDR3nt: TGCGCCAGCAGCTTGAGCCAGGGGGCGATGGGCACAGATACGCAGTATTTT
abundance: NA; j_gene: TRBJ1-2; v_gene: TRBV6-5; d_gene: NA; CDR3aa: CASSYSGDRLYGYTF; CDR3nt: TGTGCCAGCAGTTACTCTGGAGACAGGCTATATGGCTACACCTTC
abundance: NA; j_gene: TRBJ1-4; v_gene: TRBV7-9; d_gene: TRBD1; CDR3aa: CASSFGTGKEKLFF; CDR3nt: TGTGCCAGCAGCTTCGGGACAGGGAAAGAAAAACTGTTTTTT
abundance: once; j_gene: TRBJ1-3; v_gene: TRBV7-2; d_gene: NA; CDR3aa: CASSLDSGADTIYF; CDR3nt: TGTGCCAGCAGCTTAGATTCAGGGGCAGACACCATATATTTT
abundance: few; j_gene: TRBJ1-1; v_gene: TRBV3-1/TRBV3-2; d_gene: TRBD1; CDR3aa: CASSQDLRRDSRRRTEAFF; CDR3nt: TGTGCCAGCAGCCAAGATCTCCGCCGGGACAGCCGAAGGAGGACTGAAGCTTTCTTT
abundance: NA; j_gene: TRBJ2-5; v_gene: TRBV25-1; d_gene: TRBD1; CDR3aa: CASSDRGRETQYF; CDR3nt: TGTGCCAGCAGTGACAGGGGGCGAGAGACCCAGTACTTC
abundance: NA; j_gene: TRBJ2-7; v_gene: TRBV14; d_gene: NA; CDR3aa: CASSHFGTVIYEQYF; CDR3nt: TGTGCCAGCAGCCACTTCGGGACTGTCATATACGAGCAGTACTTC
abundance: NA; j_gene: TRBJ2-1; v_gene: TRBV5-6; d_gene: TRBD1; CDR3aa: CASSSLYGTGGNEQFF; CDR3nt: TGTGCCAGCAGCTCACTTTACGGGACAGGGGGGAATGAGCAGTTCTTC
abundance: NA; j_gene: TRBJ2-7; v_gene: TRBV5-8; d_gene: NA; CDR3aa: CASSLGPGGAYEQYF; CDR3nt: TGTGCCAGCAGCTTGGGTCCTGGGGGCGCCTACGAGCAGTACTTC
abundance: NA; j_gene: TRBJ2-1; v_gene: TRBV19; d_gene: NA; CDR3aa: CASSTPGSSYNEQFF; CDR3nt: TGTGCCAGTAGTACCCCGGGAAGCTCCTACAATGAGCAGTTCTTC
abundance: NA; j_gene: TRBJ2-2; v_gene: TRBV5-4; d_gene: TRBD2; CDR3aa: CASSLVPPSGGAITGELFF; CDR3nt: TGTGCCAGCAGCTTGGTCCCCCCTAGCGGGGGGGCAATAACCGGGGAGCTGTTTTTT
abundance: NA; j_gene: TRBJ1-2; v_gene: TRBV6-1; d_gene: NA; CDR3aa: CASSEAEGRGRLYGYTF; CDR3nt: TGTGCCAGCAGTGAAGCGGAAGGACGGGGAAGACTCTATGGCTACACCTTC
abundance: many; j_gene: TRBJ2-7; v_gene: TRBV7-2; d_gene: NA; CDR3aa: CASSSTGYEQYF; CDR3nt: TGTGCCAGCAGCTCCACAGGCTACGAGCAGTACTTC
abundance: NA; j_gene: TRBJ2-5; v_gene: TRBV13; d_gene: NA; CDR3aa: CASSLAGRETQYF; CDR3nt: TGTGCCAGCAGCTTAGCAGGGAGGGAGACCCAGTACTTC
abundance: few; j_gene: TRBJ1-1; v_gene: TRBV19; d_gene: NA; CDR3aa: CASSSQGTFNKGAFF; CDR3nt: TGTGCCAGTAGTTCTCAGGGGACATTTAACAAGGGAGCTTTCTTT
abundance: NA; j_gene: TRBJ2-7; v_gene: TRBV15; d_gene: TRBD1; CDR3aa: CATSSQTGGLYEQYF; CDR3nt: TGTGCCACCAGCAGTCAAACAGGGGGCCTCTACGAGCAGTACTTC
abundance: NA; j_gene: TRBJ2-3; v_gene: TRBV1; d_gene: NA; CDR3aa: CTSSQEGRGADTQYF; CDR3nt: TGCACCAGCAGCCAAGAGGGCAGGGGGGCAGATACGCAGTATTTT
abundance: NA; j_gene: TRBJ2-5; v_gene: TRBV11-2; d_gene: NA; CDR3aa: CASSLSGGRQETQYF; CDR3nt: TGTGCCAGCAGCCTGTCCGGGGGAAGACAAGAGACCCAGTACTTC
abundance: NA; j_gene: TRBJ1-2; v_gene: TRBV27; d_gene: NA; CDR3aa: CASSYRGRGARPYGYTF; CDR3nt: TGTGCCAGCAGCTACCGGGGGCGGGGGGCGAGACCCTATGGCTACACCTTC
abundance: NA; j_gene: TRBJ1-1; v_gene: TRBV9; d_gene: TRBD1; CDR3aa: CASSRGTGGAMNTEAFF; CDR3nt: TGTGCCAGCAGCAGGGGGACAGGGGGCGCGATGAACACTGAAGCTTTCTTT
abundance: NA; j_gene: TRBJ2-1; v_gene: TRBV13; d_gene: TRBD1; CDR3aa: CASKEGQGNNEQFF; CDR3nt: TGTGCCAGCAAGGAGGGACAGGGTAACAATGAGCAGTTCTTC
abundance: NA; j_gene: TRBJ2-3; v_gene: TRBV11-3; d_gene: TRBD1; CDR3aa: CASSRAGTGAGADTQYF; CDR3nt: TGTGCCAGCAGCCGTGCGGGGACAGGGGCCGGGGCAGATACGCAGTATTTT
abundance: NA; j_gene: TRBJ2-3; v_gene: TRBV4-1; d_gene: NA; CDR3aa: CASTLGVVSTDTQYF; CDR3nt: TGCGCCAGCACTCTAGGTGTGGTAAGCACAGATACGCAGTATTTT
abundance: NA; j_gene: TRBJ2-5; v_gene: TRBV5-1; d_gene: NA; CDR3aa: CASSLTSETQYF; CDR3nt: TGCGCCAGCAGCTTGACTAGCGAGACCCAGTACTTC
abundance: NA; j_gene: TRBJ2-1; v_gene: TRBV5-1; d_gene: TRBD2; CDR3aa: CASSSTSGAYNEQFF; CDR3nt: TGCGCCAGCAGCTCAACTAGCGGGGCTTACAATGAGCAGTTCTTC
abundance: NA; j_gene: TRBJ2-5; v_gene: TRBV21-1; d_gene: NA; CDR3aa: CASSKELASGEETQYF; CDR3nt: TGTGCCAGCAGCAAAGAGTTGGCTAGCGGGGAAGAGACCCAGTACTTC
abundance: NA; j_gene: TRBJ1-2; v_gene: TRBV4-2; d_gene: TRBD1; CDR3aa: CASSQEADRDGYTF; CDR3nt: TGTGCCAGCAGCCAAGAGGCGGACAGGGATGGCTACACCTTC
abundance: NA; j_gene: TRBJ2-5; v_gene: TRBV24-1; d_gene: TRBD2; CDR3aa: CATSDPSGEGETQYF; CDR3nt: TGTGCCACCAGTGACCCGAGCGGGGAGGGAGAGACCCAGTACTTC
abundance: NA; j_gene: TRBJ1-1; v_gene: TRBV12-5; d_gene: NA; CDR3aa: CASGFPKGAYMNTEAFF; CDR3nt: TGTGCTAGTGGCTTTCCGAAAGGGGCTTATATGAACACTGAAGCTTTCTTT
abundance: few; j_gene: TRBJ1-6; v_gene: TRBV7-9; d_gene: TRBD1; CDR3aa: CASTPAGQPNSPLHF; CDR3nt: TGTGCCAGCACTCCCGCGGGACAGCCTAATTCACCCCTCCACTTT
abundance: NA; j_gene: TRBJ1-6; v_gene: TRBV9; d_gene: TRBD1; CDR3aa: CASSEGTVNSPLHF; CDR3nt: TGTGCCAGCAGCGAGGGGACAGTCAATTCACCCCTCCACTTT
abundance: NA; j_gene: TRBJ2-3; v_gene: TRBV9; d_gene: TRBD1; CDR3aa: CASSVVGTGGSDTQYF; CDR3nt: TGTGCCAGCAGCGTAGTTGGGACAGGGGGATCAGATACGCAGTATTTT
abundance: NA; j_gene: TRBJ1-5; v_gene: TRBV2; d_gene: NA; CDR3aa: CASRGAGQQPQHF; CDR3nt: TGTGCCAGCAGGGGGGCAGGGCAACAGCCCCAGCATTTT
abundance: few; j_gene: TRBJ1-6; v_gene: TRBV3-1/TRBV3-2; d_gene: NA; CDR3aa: CASSQAGSGVNSPLHF; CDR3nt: TGTGCCAGCAGCCAAGCGGGGAGTGGGGTTAATTCACCCCTCCACTTT
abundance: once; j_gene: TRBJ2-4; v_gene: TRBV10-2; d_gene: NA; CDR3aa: CASSEGEPAKNIQYF; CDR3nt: TGCGCCAGCAGTGAGGGAGAACCAGCCAAAAACATTCAGTACTTC
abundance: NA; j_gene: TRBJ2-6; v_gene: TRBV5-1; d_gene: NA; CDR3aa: CASSIGQPIAGANVLTF; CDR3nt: TGCGCCAGCAGCATAGGACAGCCGATCGCCGGGGCCAACGTCCTGACTTTC
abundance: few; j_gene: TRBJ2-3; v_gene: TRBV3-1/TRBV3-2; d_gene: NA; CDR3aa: CASNPGGNADTQYF; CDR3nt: TGTGCCAGCAACCCCGGAGGGAACGCAGATACGCAGTATTTT
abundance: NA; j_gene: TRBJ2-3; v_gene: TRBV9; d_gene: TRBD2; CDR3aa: CASSARTSGGMIDTQYF; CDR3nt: TGTGCCAGCAGCGCAAGGACTAGCGGGGGGATGATAGATACGCAGTATTTT
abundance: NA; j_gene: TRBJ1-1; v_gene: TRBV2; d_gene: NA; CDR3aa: CASNTKGAEAFF; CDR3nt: TGTGCCAGCAATACAAAGGGAGCTGAAGCTTTCTTT
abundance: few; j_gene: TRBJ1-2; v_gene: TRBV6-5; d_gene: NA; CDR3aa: CASTEVQLGYTF; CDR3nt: TGTGCCAGCACCGAGGTACAATTGGGCTACACCTTC
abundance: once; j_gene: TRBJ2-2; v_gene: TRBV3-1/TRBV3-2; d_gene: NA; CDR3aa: CASSPEGALTGELFF; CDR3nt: TGTGCCAGCAGCCCGGAGGGGGCGCTTACCGGGGAGCTGTTTTTT
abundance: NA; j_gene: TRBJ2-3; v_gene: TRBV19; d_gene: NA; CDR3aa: CASSIVGARSTDTQYF; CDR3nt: TGTGCCAGTAGTATAGTGGGGGCCCGGAGCACAGATACGCAGTATTTT
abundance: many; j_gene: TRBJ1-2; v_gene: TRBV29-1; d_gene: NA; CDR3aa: CSVDQAPGYTF; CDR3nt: TGCAGCGTTGACCAGGCCCCTGGCTACACCTTC
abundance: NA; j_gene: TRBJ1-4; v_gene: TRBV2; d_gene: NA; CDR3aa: CASRRTNEKLFF; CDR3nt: TGTGCCAGCAGGAGAACTAATGAAAAACTGTTTTTT
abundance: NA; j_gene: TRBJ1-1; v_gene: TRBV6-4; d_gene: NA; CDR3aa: CASSPRRAPNTEAFF; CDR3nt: TGTGCCAGCAGCCCCAGGCGGGCCCCGAACACTGAAGCTTTCTTT
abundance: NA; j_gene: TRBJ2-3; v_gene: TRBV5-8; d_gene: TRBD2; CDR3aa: CASSPLAGGLTDTQYF; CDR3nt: TGTGCCAGCAGCCCACTAGCGGGGGGGTTGACAGATACGCAGTATTTT
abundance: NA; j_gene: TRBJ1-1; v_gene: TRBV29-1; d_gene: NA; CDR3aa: CSVMNRNLNTEAFF; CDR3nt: TGCAGCGTTATGAACAGGAATTTGAACACTGAAGCTTTCTTT
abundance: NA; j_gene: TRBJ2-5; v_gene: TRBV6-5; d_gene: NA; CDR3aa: CASSYEGVRVQETQYF; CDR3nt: TGTGCCAGCAGTTACGAAGGGGTTAGAGTACAAGAGACCCAGTACTTC
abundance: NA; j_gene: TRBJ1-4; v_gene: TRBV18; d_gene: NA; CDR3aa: CASSPPGGEEKLFF; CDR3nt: TGTGCCAGCTCACCACCGGGAGGAGAGGAAAAACTGTTTTTT
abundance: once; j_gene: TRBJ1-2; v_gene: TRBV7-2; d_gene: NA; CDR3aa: CASSLAATVDGYTF; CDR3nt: TGTGCCAGCAGCTTAGCGGCAACAGTAGATGGCTACACCTTC